Shown below are 20 T cell receptor beta chains from a single sample sequenced in a study of Graves' ophthalmopathy and Graves' hyperthyroidism. The sequenced template was RNA, covering the TCR beta CDR3 region. An opening RT-PCR round employed HTBI primers and preceded a second-round multiplex PCR. TCRdb called the multiplex PCR reads again in MiXCR, with one record for every CDR3 protein. The table lists around 670,000 distinct CDR3 sequences, roughly two fifths of them singletons. The sequenced material came from peripheral blood. The receptors were sampled from an adult man with Graves' ophthalmopathy.

This clonotype was seen once. CDR3 protein: CAWSVRRAGEAFF. The CDR3 DNA follows: TGTGCCTGGAGTGTACGTCGGGCAGGTGAAGCTTTCTTT. This chain links TRBV7-9 with TRBJ1-1; no firm D call. Germline CDR1 reads SEHNR; CDR2 reads FQNEAQ (reference sequence). This CDR3 is built from 13 residues. Deletions cut 11 bases from V and 7 bases from J, with 20 bases between.

This clonotype was recorded at least ten times. The chain carries TRBV7-2 and TRBJ1-1; D remains unclear. Between the trimmed V and J ends, which lost 2 bases and 2 bases, there was a span of 6 bases. This CDR3 is built from 13 residues. Germline V CDR1 and CDR2: SGHTA, FQGNSA. CDR3 bases: TGTGCCAGCAGCTTATATCCCAACACTGAAGCTTTCTTT. Protein: CASSLYPNTEAFF. Combining the CDR3 with reference TRBV7-2 and TRBJ1-1 gives the whole variable domain GAGVSQSPSNKVTEKGKDVELRCDPISGHTALYWYRQSLGQGLEFLIYFQGNSAPDKSGLPSDRFSAERTGGSVSTLTIQRTQQEDSAVYLCASSLYPNTEAFFGQGTRLTVV.

The V call is TRBV4-3, the J call TRBJ2-7, with D possibly being TRBD1 (5 bases). The ends were cut back, 1 base at V and 6 bases at J, with 7 bases in the middle. CDR1 is LGHNA and CDR2 is YSLEER in the germline V gene. The CDR3 is made up of 12 amino acids. This CDR3 reads CASSQGGGEQYF. CDR3 sequence (DNA): TGCGCCAGCAGCCAAGGGGGCGGCGAGCAGTACTTC.

This clonotype has only one observation. A much larger clone sits a single nucleotide away, making a read error possible. The rearrangement links TRBV25-1 to TRBJ1-2; D remains ambiguous. The CDR3 has 14 amino acids. Germline V gene sequence: CDR1 MGHDK, CDR2 SYGVNS. The CDR3 bases are TGTGCCAACAGTTACCGTCCCGGGGAGGGTGGCTACACCTTC. It yields the protein CANSYRPGEGGYTF.

Concerning this clonotype itself: One end of the junction does not line up with germline, which may come from a read error. V is TRBV25-1 and J is TRBJ2-5; the D is unclear. Germline V gene data show CDR1 as MGHDK and CDR2 as SYGVNS. This CDR3 region has 15 residues. The CDR3 here is CASVELRYSQETQYF. As DNA, the CDR3 is TGTGCCAGCGTTGAATTGCGGTACTCCCAAGAAACCCAGTACTTC.

This clonotype was recorded at least ten times. The CDR3, as DNA: TGTGCCAGCAGTCCGGACTGGGGACCGACCCAGTACTTC. Its protein product is CASSPDWGPTQYF. V and J are TRBV11-2 and TRBJ2-5, with D perhaps being TRBD1 or TRBD2 (5 bases each). The CDR3 runs to 13 residues. The V end was cut by 6 bases, the J end by 7 bases, with 15 bases between. In germline, CDR1 is SGHAT, CDR2 FQNNGV.

Note on this clonotype: A junction end diverges from the germline sequence, so it may reflect a read error. This chain connects TRBV7-3 to TRBJ2-7, with D tentatively TRBD2 (6 bases). The CDR3 has 15 amino acids. The germline gives CDR1 SGHTA, CDR2 FQGTGA. The CDR3 DNA sequence: TGCGCCAGCGGCCACAGTAGCGGTAGCTCCTACGAGCAGTACTTC. Amino acids: CASGHSSGSSYEQYF.

The chain joins TRBV24-1 to TRBJ1-5; TRBD1 agrees at 8 bases. The trim removed 5 bases at V and 4 bases at J, leaving 6 bases unmatched. This CDR3 comprises 15 residues. Germline CDR1 reads KGHDR; CDR2 reads SFDVKD. CDR3 amino acids: CATSAMGTGNQPQHF. For the CDR3, the DNA is TGTGCCACCAGTGCTATGGGGACAGGTAATCAGCCCCAGCATTTT.

This clonotype was recorded many times. V and J are TRBV9 and TRBJ2-7; weak D call: TRBD1 (5 bases). V lost 0 bases to trimming and J lost 3 bases, with 13 bases between them. The CDR3 has 15 amino acids. Germline CDR1 reads SGDLS; CDR2 reads YYNGEE. The CDR3 sequence is CASSVGGSSDYEQYF. The CDR3 DNA sequence: TGTGCCAGCAGCGTAGGGGGCAGCTCCGACTACGAGCAGTACTTC.

Note on this clonotype: One junction end does not reproduce the germline sequence, and a read error may be involved. The genes are TRBV9 and TRBJ2-5; perhaps D is TRBD1 or TRBD2 (5 bases each). From germline, CDR1 is SGDLS and CDR2 YYNGEE. The CDR3 is 14 amino acids. The CDR3 DNA follows: TGTGCCAGCAGTGAAGCACGGGGCCAAGGGACCCAGTACTTC. It codes for CASSEARGQGTQYF.

The chain combines TRBV2 with TRBJ1-2, with D possibly being TRBD1 (6 bases). Germline V CDR1 and CDR2: SNHLY, FYNNEI. The CDR3 covers 12 residues. V lost 6 bases, J lost 7 bases, and 12 bases lay in between. CDR3 DNA: TGTGCCAGCAGGGGGACATACTTTGGCTACACCTTC. Amino acids: CASRGTYFGYTF.

This clonotype was seen a few times. The chain couples TRBV24-1 to TRBJ2-7; 12 bases align to TRBD1. The germline gives CDR1 KGHDR, CDR2 SFDVKD. The CDR3 spans 15 residues. The V gene end was trimmed by 3 bases and the J gene end by 5 bases; junction bases not matched to a gene: 4. The CDR3 coding sequence is TGTGCCACCAGTGATCCCGGGACAGGGGGCGACGAGCAGTACTTC. It codes for CATSDPGTGGDEQYF.

The chain links TRBV7-9 to TRBJ2-5; D not certain. V shed 7 bases and J shed 3 bases, with 6 bases lying between them. Germline V gives CDR1 SEHNR, CDR2 FQNEAQ (reference sequence). CDR3 length equals 11 residues. The CDR3 reads CASNSKETQYF. The DNA for the CDR3 is TGTGCCAGCAACAGTAAAGAGACCCAGTACTTC.

As to this clonotype: It is likely a read error, because the conserved phenylalanine at the end of the CDR3 is missing. The V and J genes are TRBV6-5 and TRBJ2-7, with 8 positions matching TRBD1. The germline CDR1 and CDR2 sequences are MNHEY and SVGAGI. The CDR3 extends over 13 amino acids. Trimming cost V 6 bases and J 3 bases; bases outside gene matches: 4. The CDR3 sequence is CASRGTGDYEQYC. The DNA for the CDR3 is TGTGCCAGCAGGGGGACAGGAGACTACGAGCAGTACTGC.

A few counts support this clonotype. The CDR3 region has the DNA TGTGCCAGCAGCTTAGTCGGAGGGTCACCCGAGCAGTACTTC. Its protein is CASSLVGGSPEQYF. The chain employs TRBV7-9 and TRBJ2-7, with D tentatively TRBD2 (6 bases). The germline V and J ends were trimmed by 1 base and 6 bases, with 13 bases remaining between them. This CDR3 region has 14 residues. Germline CDR1 is SEHNR and CDR2 is FQNEAQ (reference sequence).

This chain links TRBV20-1 with TRBJ2-7, with 9 bases aligning to TRBD2. Germline V lookup: CDR1 DFQATT, CDR2 SNEGSKA (reference sequence). With V trimmed by 3 bases and J by 3 bases, 15 bases remained unmatched. The CDR3 extends over 17 amino acids. The CDR3 region has the DNA TGCAGTGCTAGTCCAAGCGGGGGGACGGAAAGGTTCTACGAGCAGTACTTC. It encodes CSASPSGGTERFYEQYF.

With respect to this clonotype: Given a much more abundant clone one base away, this may be a read error. The V call is TRBV12-3 or TRBV12-4, the J call TRBJ1-5; 7 positions agree with TRBD1. The CDR3 extends over 16 amino acids. The ends lost 6 bases at V and 6 bases at J; junction bases unmatched: 14. The CDR3 nucleotides are TGTGCCAGCAGCTTCCCCGGCAGGGGGAAAGTTCAGCCCCAGCATTTT. It yields the protein CASSFPGRGKVQPQHF.

The J gene is TRBJ2-5, the V gene TRBV5-1, with 7 bases that match TRBD2. Trimming took 4 bases from V and 4 from J; bases not matched to a gene: 13. Per germline, CDR1 SGHRS and CDR2 YFSETQ. This CDR3 region has 16 residues. This CDR3 is CASSGRERGSRETQYF. The DNA for the CDR3 is TGCGCCAGCAGCGGGAGGGAAAGAGGGAGTCGAGAGACCCAGTACTTC.

This clonotype was seen at least ten times. This chain joins TRBV4-1 and TRBJ1-1; a possible D gene is TRBD1 (6 bases). CDR3 size: 16 residues. Germline V gene sequence: CDR1 MGHRA, CDR2 YSYEKL. Trimming shortened V by 0 bases and J by 5 bases, and 16 bases separated the two germline ends. The CDR3 DNA reads as TGCGCCAGCAGCCAAGAGAACAGGGAGGTCGAGACTGAAGCTTTCTTT. Translating it yields CASSQENREVETEAFF.

This clonotype was counted only a few times. Germline is not matched at one junction end, which may reflect a read error. The chain uses TRBV29-1 and TRBJ2-7; 7 nucleotides align to TRBD2. This CDR3 spans 14 amino acids. Germline lookup yields CDR1 SQVTM and CDR2 ANQGSEA. DNA for the CDR3: TGCAGCGTTGGTACAGCGGGAAAGGGCGGGGAGCTGTACTTC. As protein: CSVGTAGKGGELYF.